The 23 T cell receptor beta chains below come from one sample, sequenced in a study of immune evolution from preneoplasia to lung adenocarcinoma. Profiled with immunoSEQ multiplex PCR; TCRdb holds only in-frame clones, not every one. This sample has around 10,000 clones, with roughly 80% found just once. Sequencing input: FFPE normal lung tissue adjacent to the tumor. These receptors all stem from a person aged 55-75 years with lung adenocarcinoma. Some clones in this sample may be carry-over from other donors' samples.

The table lists this clone with a count of one. The chain combines TRBV28 with TRBJ2-7; 13 nucleotides line up with TRBD2. The CDR3 sequence is 13 residues long. Per the germline V gene, CDR1 is MDHEN and CDR2 is SYDVKM. V lost 9 bases and J lost 4; bases outside the gene matches: 3. The CDR3 DNA follows: TGTGCCAGTCGGACTAGCGGGAGTTACGAGCAGTACTTC. Translated, it gives CASRTSGSYEQYF.

The rearrangement uses TRBV7-3 and TRBJ2-2; a possible D gene is TRBD2 (5 bases). From germline, CDR1 is SGHTA and CDR2 FQGTGA. Trimming pared 5 bases from V and 5 bases from J, leaving 12 bases between. The CDR3 is 14 amino acids. As DNA, the CDR3 is TGTGCCAGCAGCCCGCTAGCTGGGACCGGGGAGCTGTTTTTT. It specifies CASSPLAGTGELFF. The entire variable domain, with the rest obtained from reference TRBV7-3 and TRBJ2-2, is as follows: GAGVSQTPSNKVTEKGKYVELRCDPISGHTALYWYRQSLGQGPEFLIYFQGTGAADDSGLPNDRFFAVRPEGSVSTLKIQRTERGDSAVYLCASSPLAGTGELFFGEGSRLTVL.

The chain uses TRBV9 and TRBJ2-6, with 9 nucleotides matching TRBD2. There are 18 residues in the CDR3. In germline, CDR1 is SGDLS, CDR2 YYNGEE. The J segment lost 2 bases and the V segment lost 3 bases, leaving 9 bases of the junction unmatched. The CDR3 sequence is CASSGTGGGRAGANVLTF. The CDR3 region has the DNA TGTGCCAGCAGCGGTACTGGGGGCGGGAGGGCTGGGGCCAACGTCCTGACTTTC.

The chain combines TRBV28 with TRBJ2-3, with 9 positions matching TRBD2. CDR3 size: 17 residues. CDR1 MDHEN and CDR2 SYDVKM come from the germline V gene. J gave up 1 base and V 5 bases, and 10 bases lay outside the gene matches. This CDR3 is CASSPPGSSGGTDTQYF. For the CDR3, the DNA is TGTGCCAGCAGTCCCCCTGGTTCTAGCGGGGGCACAGATACGCAGTATTTT.

CDR3 DNA: TGCGCCAGCAGCTGGGACAGCTCTGGAAACACCATATATTTT. It codes for CASSWDSSGNTIYF. J is TRBJ1-3 and V is TRBV5-1, with 7 bases that match TRBD1. Germline CDR1 reads SGHRS; CDR2 reads YFSETQ. The CDR3 contains 14 residues. After removal of 3 bases from V and 0 bases from J, the junction contained 0 bases not matched to a gene.

The rearrangement joins TRBV28 to TRBJ1-5; the match to TRBD1 covers 7 bases. Germline CDR1 MDHEN, CDR2 SYDVKM. J was trimmed by 1 base and V by 6 bases; bases with no gene match: 6. There are 15 residues in the CDR3. The CDR3 here is CASRLGQWSNQPQHF. CDR3 bases: TGTGCCAGCAGATTGGGACAGTGGAGCAATCAGCCCCAGCATTTT.

The chain uses TRBV30 and TRBJ1-6; the D gene is possibly TRBD1 (6 bases). The CDR3 runs to 15 residues. V lost 5 bases to trimming and J lost 9 bases, with 20 bases between them. Per germline, CDR1 GTSNPN and CDR2 SVGIG (reference sequence). The CDR3 DNA reads TGTGCCTGGCGAGCAGGGGATATAATCATTTCACCCCTCCACTTT. It yields the protein CAWRAGDIIISPLHF.

CDR3 in amino acids: CASSRSVGWGTGELFF. DNA for the CDR3: TGTGCCAGCAGTCGTAGTGTGGGATGGGGCACCGGGGAGCTGTTTTTT. The rearrangement links TRBV9 to TRBJ2-2; D gene uncertain. Trimming pared 5 bases from V and 4 bases from J, leaving 18 bases between. Germline V gene lookup returns CDR1 SGDLS and CDR2 YYNGEE. The CDR3 has 16 residues. Full variable domain (remainder filled in from reference TRBV9 and TRBJ2-2): DSGVTQTPKHLITATGQRVTLRCSPRSGDLSVYWYQQSLDQGLQFLIQYYNGEERAKGNILERFSAQQFPDLHSELNLSSLELGDSALYFCASSRSVGWGTGELFFGEGSRLTVL.

The chain combines TRBV2 with TRBJ2-7; D is unresolved. Per the germline V gene, CDR1 is SNHLY and CDR2 is FYNNEI. The CDR3 is 11 residues long. V shed 5 bases and J shed 3 bases, with 5 bases lying between them. The CDR3 DNA sequence: TGTGCCAGCAGTTACGACTACGAGCAGTACTTC. This sequence encodes CASSYDYEQYF.

CDR3 sequence: CASSSLAPYQETQYF. DNA of the CDR3: TGTGCCAGCAGTTCCCTAGCGCCGTACCAAGAGACCCAGTACTTC. This sequence joins TRBV6-5 and TRBJ2-5, with D tentatively TRBD2 (6 bases). The V end was cut by 4 bases, the J end by 0 bases, with 12 bases between. The CDR3 runs to 15 residues. Germline CDR1 MNHEY, CDR2 SVGAGI.

The rearrangement joins TRBV7-9 to TRBJ1-2, with D perhaps TRBD1 (6 bases). V lost 11 bases to trimming and J lost 0 bases, with 10 bases between them. Germline-derived CDR1 and CDR2 are SEHNR and FQNEAQ (reference sequence). The CDR3 length is 12 residues. CDR3 residues: CAFHRANYGYTF. CDR3 coding DNA: TGTGCCTTTCACAGGGCTAACTATGGCTACACCTTC.

This chain connects TRBV9 to TRBJ1-1; no firm D call. The CDR3 runs 13 residues. Germline assignment: CDR1 SGDLS and CDR2 YYNGEE. V gave up 0 bases and J gave up 3 bases, with 6 bases separating them. The CDR3 spells CASSVVPDTEAFF. CDR3 coding DNA: TGTGCCAGCAGCGTAGTCCCGGACACTGAAGCTTTCTTT.

V usage is TRBV19 and J usage is TRBJ1-4; 10 nucleotides agree with TRBD1. The CDR3 length is 15 residues. Germline V gene sequence: CDR1 LNHDA, CDR2 SQIVND (reference sequence). J gave up 6 bases and V 6 bases, and 7 bases lay outside the gene matches. In DNA form, the CDR3 reads TGTGCCAGTAGAAGCCGACAGGGGGCGGATGAAAAACTGTTTTTT. It codes for CASRSRQGADEKLFF. Together with reference TRBV19 and TRBJ1-4, the CDR3 gives the full variable domain: DGGITQSPKYLFRKEGQNVTLSCEQNLNHDAMYWYRQDPGQGLRLIYYSQIVNDFQKGDIAEGYSVSREKKESFPLTVTSAQKNPTAFYLCASRSRQGADEKLFFGSGTQLSVL.

This chain uses TRBV7-3 with TRBJ2-3; D is unclear. Germline V gives CDR1 SGHTA, CDR2 FQGTGA. This CDR3 has 13 amino acids. V gave up 5 bases and J gave up 7 bases, with 13 bases separating them. CDR3 loop: CASSPTNSNTQYF. The CDR3 region has the DNA TGTGCCAGCAGCCCTACAAACTCTAATACGCAGTATTTT. Variable domain in full (rest from reference TRBV7-3 and TRBJ2-3): GAGVSQTPSNKVTEKGKYVELRCDPISGHTALYWYRQSLGQGPEFLIYFQGTGAADDSGLPNDRFFAVRPEGSVSTLKIQRTERGDSAVYLCASSPTNSNTQYFGPGTRLTVL.

The rearrangement uses TRBV30 and TRBJ2-7; TRBD2 matches at 9 bases. The CDR3 is 13 residues long. The V and J ends lost 2 bases and 5 bases, in that order; junction bases with no gene match: 4. Germline V gene sequence: CDR1 GTSNPN, CDR2 SVGIG (reference sequence). The CDR3, as DNA: TGTGCCTGGAGTCGCCTAGCGGGAAACGAGCAGTACTTC. This gives the protein CAWSRLAGNEQYF. The entire variable domain, with the rest obtained from reference TRBV30 and TRBJ2-7, is as follows: SQTIHQWPATLVQPVGSPLSLECTVEGTSNPNLYWYRQAAGRGLQLLFYSVGIGQISSEVPQNLSASRPQDRQFILSSKKLLLSDSGFYLCAWSRLAGNEQYFGPGTRLTVT.

The V gene is TRBV5-1, the J gene TRBJ2-1; TRBD2 agrees at 11 bases. The CDR3 is 16 amino acids. The V gene end was trimmed by 5 bases and the J gene end by 0 bases; junction bases not matched to a gene: 4. Germline lookup yields CDR1 SGHRS and CDR2 YFSETQ. The DNA for the CDR3 is TGCGCCAGCAGTTACACTAGCGGGAGCTCCTACAATGAGCAGTTCTTC. Encoded protein: CASSYTSGSSYNEQFF.

There are a few counts of this clone. The chain has TRBV2 and TRBJ1-1; D gene uncertain. Germline-derived CDR1 and CDR2 are SNHLY and FYNNEI. The CDR3 consists of 12 residues. The V and J ends lost 6 bases and 4 bases respectively, with 9 bases between them. The CDR3 nucleotides read TGTGCCAGCAGACAGAGCCGCACTGAAGCTTTCTTT. Amino acid sequence: CASRQSRTEAFF.

This clone was found a few times. This chain connects TRBV10-3 to TRBJ2-1, with D uncertain. The CDR3 consists of 13 residues. Trimming removed 2 bases from V and 9 bases from J, with 11 bases in between. Germline values: CDR1 ENHRY, CDR2 SYGVKD. In DNA, the CDR3 is TGTGCCATCAGTGAGGAAGAAATCGGTGAGCAGTTCTTC. Protein sequence: CAISEEEIGEQFF.

V is TRBV7-3 and J is TRBJ2-1; 7 bases align to TRBD1. Unmatched junction bases numbered 8, after V lost 3 bases and J lost 6 bases. This CDR3 region has 15 residues. Germline-derived CDR1 and CDR2 are SGHTA and FQGTGA. Here the CDR3 reads CASSFGTARGNEQFF. Here the CDR3 DNA reads TGTGCCAGCAGCTTCGGGACAGCCCGAGGCAATGAGCAGTTCTTC.

V is TRBV12-5 and J is TRBJ1-1, with 7 nucleotides matching TRBD1. With V trimmed by 6 bases and J by 0 bases, 10 bases remained unmatched. The CDR3 has 16 amino acids. CDR1 is LGHNT, CDR2 FRNRAP, per germline. The CDR3 reads CASGGVRGSMNTEAFF. The CDR3 DNA sequence: TGTGCTAGTGGGGGGGTCAGGGGGAGCATGAACACTGAAGCTTTCTTT. Full variable domain (remainder filled in from reference TRBV12-5 and TRBJ1-1): DARVTQTPRHKVTEMGQEVTMRCQPILGHNTVFWYRQTMMQGLELLAYFRNRAPLDDSGMPKDRFSAEMPDATLATLKIQPSEPRDSAVYFCASGGVRGSMNTEAFFGQGTRLTVV.

The rearrangement uses TRBV6-6 and TRBJ1-1, with TRBD1 matching over 10 bases. Trimming took 7 bases from V and 5 from J; bases not matched to a gene: 7. The CDR3 is made up of 14 amino acids. Germline V gene sequence: CDR1 MNHNY, CDR2 SVGAGI (reference sequence). The CDR3 region is CASTNRDRGTEAFF. As DNA, the CDR3 is TGTGCCAGCACCAACCGGGACAGGGGAACTGAAGCTTTCTTT.

The chain uses TRBV5-4 and TRBJ2-3; D is unclear. The CDR3 has 15 residues. The V end lost 4 bases, the J end lost 4 bases, and 16 bases lay between the germline ends. Germline V gene data show CDR1 as SGHNT and CDR2 as YYREEE (reference sequence). The chain's CDR3 is CASSAGPNSADTQYF. CDR3 nucleotides: TGTGCCAGCAGCGCCGGACCCAATAGTGCAGATACGCAGTATTTT. Combining the CDR3 with reference TRBV5-4 and TRBJ2-3 gives the whole variable domain ETGVTQSPTHLIKTRGQQVTLRCSSQSGHNTVSWYQQALGQGPQFIFQYYREEENGRGNFPPRFSGLQFPNYSSELNVNALELDDSALYLCASSAGPNSADTQYFGPGTRLTVL.

This chain joins TRBV11-3 and TRBJ2-1, with a possible D match to TRBD2 (6 bases). The germline V gene encodes CDR1 SGHNT and CDR2 YENEEA. Trimming removed 8 bases from V and 9 bases from J, with 14 bases in between. CDR3 size: 12 residues. This chain's CDR3 is CASRRGSGEQFF. The DNA of the CDR3 is TGTGCCAGCCGGAGGGGAAGCGGTGAGCAGTTCTTC.